This T cell receptor (beta chain) originates from a study of tumor and adjacent non-tumor tissue in lung cancer. TCRbeta libraries were built with three rounds of nested PCR, modified from ARM-PCR. TCRdb passed the multiplex PCR reads through MiXCR, listing each CDR3 protein once. The sample contains nearly 50,000 distinct CDR3 sequences, roughly two thirds of which appear only once. As concerns this clonotype: One end of the junction is discordant with germline, which a read error may explain.

No cell sorting was done before RNA was extracted from the tissue. The normal lung tissue was taken more than 3 cm from the tumor edge. Germline lookup yields CDR1 ENHRY and CDR2 SYGVKD. The CDR3 is 13 amino acids. The chain couples TRBV10-3 to TRBJ1-1, with D unresolved. The sequence was collected from a woman in her sixties or seventies with non-small cell lung cancer. Sequenced material: distant non-tumor lung tissue. The CDR3 is CGIRTHADAEAFF. The CDR3 DNA reads TGTGGCATCAGGACTCACGCGGACGCTGAAGCTTTCTTT.